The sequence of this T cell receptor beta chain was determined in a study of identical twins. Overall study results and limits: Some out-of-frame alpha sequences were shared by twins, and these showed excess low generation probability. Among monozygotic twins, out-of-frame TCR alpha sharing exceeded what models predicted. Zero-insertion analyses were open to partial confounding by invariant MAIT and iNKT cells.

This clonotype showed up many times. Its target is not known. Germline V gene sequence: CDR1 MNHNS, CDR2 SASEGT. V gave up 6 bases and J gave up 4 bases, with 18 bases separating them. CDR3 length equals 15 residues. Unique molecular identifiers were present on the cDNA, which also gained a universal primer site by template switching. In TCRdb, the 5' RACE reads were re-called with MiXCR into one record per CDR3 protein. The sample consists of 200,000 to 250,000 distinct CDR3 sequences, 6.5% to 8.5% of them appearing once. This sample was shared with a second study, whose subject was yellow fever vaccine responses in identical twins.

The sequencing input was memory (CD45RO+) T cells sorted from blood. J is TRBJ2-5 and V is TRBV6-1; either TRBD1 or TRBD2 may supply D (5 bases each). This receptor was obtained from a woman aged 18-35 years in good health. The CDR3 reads CASRKPGPRTETQYF. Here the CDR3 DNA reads TGTGCCAGCAGGAAACCGGGACCACGAACAGAGACCCAGTACTTC.